Included here is one TCR beta chain sequence, with context. Blood CD8+ and CD4+ T cells underwent high-throughput TCR beta sequencing. Controls matched for age and sex were healthy donors. TEMRA cells were FACS-enriched, and CD8+ and CD4+ T cells were isolated negatively. After extraction with the RNeasy kit, roughly 0.5 to 1 ug of the RNA was reverse transcribed using random hexamers. TCR beta CDR3 was amplified by immunoSEQ covering 54 Vbeta and 13 Jbeta. TCRdb independently ran MiXCR on the immunoSEQ multiplex PCR reads; one entry per CDR3 protein. Counted here are around 50,000 distinct CDR3 sequences, more than 85% occurring once; the ten biggest clones make up 0.35% to 0.5%. The entry originates in a study of CD8 T cells in Susac syndrome. The CDR3 spans 16 residues. Germline V gives CDR1 DFQATT, CDR2 SNEGSKA (reference sequence). With 3 bases clipped from V and 0 bases from J, the junction kept 11 bases outside the gene matches.

Sequenced sample: CD8+ T cells from PBMCs. The sequence derives from a human donor in good health. The chain combines TRBV20-1 with TRBJ2-7; the match to TRBD1 covers 7 bases. In nucleotides, the CDR3 is TGCAGTGCTAGGAACCCCCGGGACAGAAGCTCCTACGAGCAGTACTTC. Its protein is CSARNPRDRSSYEQYF.